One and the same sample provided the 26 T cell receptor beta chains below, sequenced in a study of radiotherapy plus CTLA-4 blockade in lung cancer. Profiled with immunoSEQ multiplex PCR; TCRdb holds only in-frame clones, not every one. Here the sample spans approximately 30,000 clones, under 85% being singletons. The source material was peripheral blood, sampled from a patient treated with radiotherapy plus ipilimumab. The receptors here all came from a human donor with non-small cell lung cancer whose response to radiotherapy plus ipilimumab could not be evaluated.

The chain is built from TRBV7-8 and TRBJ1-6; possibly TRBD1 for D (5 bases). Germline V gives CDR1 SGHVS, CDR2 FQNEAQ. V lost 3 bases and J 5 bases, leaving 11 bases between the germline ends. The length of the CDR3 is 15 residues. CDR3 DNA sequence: TGTGCCAGCAGCTTTAGTATAGGGGATAATTCACCCCTCCACTTT. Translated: CASSFSIGDNSPLHF.

The CDR3 DNA follows: TGTGCCAGCAGCCAAGCTAGCGGGAGTACAGATACGCAGTATTTT. Protein sequence: CASSQASGSTDTQYF. This chain links TRBV4-2 with TRBJ2-3; 10 bases agree with TRBD2. The CDR3 is 15 residues long. CDR1 and CDR2 from the germline V gene are LGHNA and YNFKEQ. V shed 1 base, J shed 3 bases, and the junction held 1 base outside the gene matches.

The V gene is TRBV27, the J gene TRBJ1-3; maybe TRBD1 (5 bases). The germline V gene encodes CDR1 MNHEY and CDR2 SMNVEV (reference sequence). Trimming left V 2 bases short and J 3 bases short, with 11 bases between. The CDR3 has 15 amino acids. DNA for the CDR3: TGTGCCAGCAGTTTACAGGGTCTAAGTGGAAACACCATATATTTT. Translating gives CASSLQGLSGNTIYF.

The CDR3 sequence is CASTGQGRAGANVLTF. As DNA, the CDR3 is TGCGCCAGCACAGGACAGGGGAGGGCTGGGGCCAACGTCCTGACTTTC. The chain links TRBV5-1 to TRBJ2-6, with 9 bases fitting TRBD1. The V and J ends lost 6 bases and 2 bases, in that order; junction bases with no gene match: 6. The CDR3 covers 16 residues. Germline values: CDR1 SGHRS, CDR2 YFSETQ.

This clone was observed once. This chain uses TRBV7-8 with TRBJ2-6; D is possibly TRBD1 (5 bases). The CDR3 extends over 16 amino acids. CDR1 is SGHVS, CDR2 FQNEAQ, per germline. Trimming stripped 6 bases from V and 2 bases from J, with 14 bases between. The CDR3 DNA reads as TGTGCCAGCAGGCAAGCTCCAGGGACTGGGGCCAACGTCCTGACTTTC. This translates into CASRQAPGTGANVLTF.

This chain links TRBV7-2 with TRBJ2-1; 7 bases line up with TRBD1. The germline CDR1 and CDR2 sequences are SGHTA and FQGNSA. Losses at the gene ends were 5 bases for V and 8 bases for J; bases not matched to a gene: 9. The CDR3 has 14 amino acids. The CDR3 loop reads CASSLQHRGDEQFF. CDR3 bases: TGTGCCAGCAGCCTTCAGCACAGGGGCGATGAGCAGTTCTTC.

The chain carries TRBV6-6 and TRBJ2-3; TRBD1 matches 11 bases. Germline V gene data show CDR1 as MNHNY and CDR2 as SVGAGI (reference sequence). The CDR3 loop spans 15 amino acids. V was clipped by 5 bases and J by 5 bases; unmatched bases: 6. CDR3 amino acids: CASSVYGTGGDTQYF. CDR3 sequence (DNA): TGTGCCAGCAGTGTATACGGGACAGGGGGAGATACGCAGTATTTT.

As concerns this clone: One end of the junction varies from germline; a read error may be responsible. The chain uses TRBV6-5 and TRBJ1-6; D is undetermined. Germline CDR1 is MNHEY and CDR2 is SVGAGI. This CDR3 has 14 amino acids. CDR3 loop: CASSYSTGNSPLHF. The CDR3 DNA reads TGTGCCAGCAGCTACTCGACGGGTAATTCACCCCTCCACTTT.

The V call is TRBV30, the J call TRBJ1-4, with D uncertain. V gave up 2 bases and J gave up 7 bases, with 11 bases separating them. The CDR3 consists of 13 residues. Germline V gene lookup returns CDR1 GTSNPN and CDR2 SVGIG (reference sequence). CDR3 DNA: TGTGCCTGGAGTTTTGGTATCGGTGAAAAACTGTTTTTT. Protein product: CAWSFGIGEKLFF.

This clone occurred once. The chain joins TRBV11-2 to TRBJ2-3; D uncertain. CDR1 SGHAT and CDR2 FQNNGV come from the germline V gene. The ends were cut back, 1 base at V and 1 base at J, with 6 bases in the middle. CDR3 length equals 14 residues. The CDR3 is CASSLVSGTDTQYF. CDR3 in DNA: TGTGCCAGCAGCTTAGTAAGCGGCACAGATACGCAGTATTTT.

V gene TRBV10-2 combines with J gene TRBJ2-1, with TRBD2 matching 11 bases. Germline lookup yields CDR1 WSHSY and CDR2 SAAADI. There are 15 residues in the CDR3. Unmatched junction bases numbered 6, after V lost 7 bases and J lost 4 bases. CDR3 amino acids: CASTEGTSGYNEQFF. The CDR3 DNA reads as TGCGCCAGCACTGAAGGGACTAGCGGTTACAATGAGCAGTTCTTC.

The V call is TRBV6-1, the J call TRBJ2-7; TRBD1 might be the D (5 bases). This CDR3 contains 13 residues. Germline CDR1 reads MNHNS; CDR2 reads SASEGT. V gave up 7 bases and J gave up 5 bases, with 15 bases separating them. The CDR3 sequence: CASTPPGRDEQYF. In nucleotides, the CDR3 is TGTGCCAGCACCCCCCCGGGCAGGGACGAGCAGTACTTC.

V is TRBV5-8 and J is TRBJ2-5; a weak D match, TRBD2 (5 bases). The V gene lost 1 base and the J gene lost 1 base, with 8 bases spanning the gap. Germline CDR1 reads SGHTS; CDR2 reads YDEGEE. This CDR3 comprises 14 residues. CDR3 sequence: CASSLFRGQETQYF. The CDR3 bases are TGTGCCAGCAGCTTGTTCCGGGGCCAAGAGACCCAGTACTTC.

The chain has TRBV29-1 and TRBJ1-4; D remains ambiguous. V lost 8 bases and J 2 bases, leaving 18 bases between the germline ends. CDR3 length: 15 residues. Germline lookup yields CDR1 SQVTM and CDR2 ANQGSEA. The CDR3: CSILEGAGTNEKLFF. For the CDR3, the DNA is TGCAGCATTCTCGAGGGCGCGGGGACTAATGAAAAACTGTTTTTT. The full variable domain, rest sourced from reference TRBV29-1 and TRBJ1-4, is SAVISQKPSRDICQRGTSLTIQCQVDSQVTMMFWYRQQPGQSLTLIATANQGSEATYESGFVIDKFPISRPNLTFSTLTVSNMSPEDSSIYLCSILEGAGTNEKLFFGSGTQLSVL.

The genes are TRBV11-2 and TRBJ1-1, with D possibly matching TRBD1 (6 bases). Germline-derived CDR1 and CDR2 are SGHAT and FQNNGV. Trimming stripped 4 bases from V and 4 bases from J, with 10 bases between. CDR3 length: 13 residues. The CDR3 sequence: CASSSRGGTEAFF. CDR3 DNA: TGTGCCAGCAGCTCAAGGGGGGGCACTGAAGCTTTCTTT. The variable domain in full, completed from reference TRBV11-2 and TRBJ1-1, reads EAGVAQSPRYKIIEKRQSVAFWCNPISGHATLYWYQQILGQGPKLLIQFQNNGVVDDSQLPKDRFSAERLKGVDSTLKIQPAKLEDSAVYLCASSSRGGTEAFFGQGTRLTVV.

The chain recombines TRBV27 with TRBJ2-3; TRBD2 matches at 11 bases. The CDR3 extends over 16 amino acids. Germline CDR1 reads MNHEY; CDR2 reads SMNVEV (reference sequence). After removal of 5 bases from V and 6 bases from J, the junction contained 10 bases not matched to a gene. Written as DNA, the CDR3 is TGTGCCAGCAGTCTAGGTAGCGGGAGGGCCAGGGATACGCAGTATTTT. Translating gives CASSLGSGRARDTQYF.

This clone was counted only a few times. CDR3 DNA sequence: TGTGCCAGCAGTCAACTAGCGGGCAACACAGATACGCAGTATTTT. This sequence encodes CASSQLAGNTDTQYF. V gene TRBV6-6 combines with J gene TRBJ2-3, with 9 bases matching TRBD2. Per the germline V gene, CDR1 is MNHNY and CDR2 is SVGAGI (reference sequence). The V and J ends lost 5 bases and 2 bases, in that order; junction bases with no gene match: 5. The CDR3 consists of 15 residues.

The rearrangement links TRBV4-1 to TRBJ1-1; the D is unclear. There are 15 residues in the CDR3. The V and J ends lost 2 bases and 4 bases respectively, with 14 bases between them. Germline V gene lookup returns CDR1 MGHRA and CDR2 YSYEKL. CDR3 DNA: TGCGCCAGCAGCCAAACACGCGGAGGTCGCACTGAAGCTTTCTTT. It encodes CASSQTRGGRTEAFF.

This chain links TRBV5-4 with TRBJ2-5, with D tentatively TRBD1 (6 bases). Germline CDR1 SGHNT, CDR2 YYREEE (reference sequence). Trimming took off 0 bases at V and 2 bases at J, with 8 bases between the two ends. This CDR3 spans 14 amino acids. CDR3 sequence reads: CASSLGRGQETQYF. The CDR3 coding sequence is TGTGCCAGCAGCTTGGGTAGGGGGCAAGAGACCCAGTACTTC. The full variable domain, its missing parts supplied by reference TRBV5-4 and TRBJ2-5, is ETGVTQSPTHLIKTRGQQVTLRCSSQSGHNTVSWYQQALGQGPQFIFQYYREEENGRGNFPPRFSGLQFPNYSSELNVNALELDDSALYLCASSLGRGQETQYFGPGTRLLVL.

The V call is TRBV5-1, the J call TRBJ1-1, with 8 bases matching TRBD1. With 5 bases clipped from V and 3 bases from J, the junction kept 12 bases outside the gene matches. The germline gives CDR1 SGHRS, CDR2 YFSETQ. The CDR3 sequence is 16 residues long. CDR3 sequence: CASSFTGGNMDTEAFF. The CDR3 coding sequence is TGCGCCAGCAGTTTTACAGGGGGAAACATGGACACTGAAGCTTTCTTT.

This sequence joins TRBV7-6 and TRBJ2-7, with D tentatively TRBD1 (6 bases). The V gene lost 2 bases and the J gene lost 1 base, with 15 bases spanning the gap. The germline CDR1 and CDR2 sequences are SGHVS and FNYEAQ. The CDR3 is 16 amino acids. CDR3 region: CASSLRGSSASYEQYF. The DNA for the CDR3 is TGTGCCAGCAGCTTAAGGGGGAGTAGCGCATCCTACGAGCAGTACTTC.

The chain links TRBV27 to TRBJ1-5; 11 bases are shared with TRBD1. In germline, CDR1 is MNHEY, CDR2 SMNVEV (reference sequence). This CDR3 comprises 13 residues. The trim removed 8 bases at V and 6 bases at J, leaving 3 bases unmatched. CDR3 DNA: TGTGCCAGCGGGACAGGGGGTAGTCAGCCCCAGCATTTT. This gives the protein CASGTGGSQPQHF.

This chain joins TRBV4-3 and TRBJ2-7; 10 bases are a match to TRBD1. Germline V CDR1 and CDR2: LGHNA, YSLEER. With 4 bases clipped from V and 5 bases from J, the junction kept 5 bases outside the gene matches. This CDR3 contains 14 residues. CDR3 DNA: TGCGCCAGCAGCCTTCGGGACAGGGGCCACGAGCAGTACTTC. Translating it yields CASSLRDRGHEQYF.

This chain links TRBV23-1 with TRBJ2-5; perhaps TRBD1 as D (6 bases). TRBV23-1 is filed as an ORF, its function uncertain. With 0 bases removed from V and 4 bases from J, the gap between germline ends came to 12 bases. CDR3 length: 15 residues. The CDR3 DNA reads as TGCGCCAGCAGTCAATCGGGCAGGGGAAGAGAGACCCAGTACTTC. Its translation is CASSQSGRGRETQYF.

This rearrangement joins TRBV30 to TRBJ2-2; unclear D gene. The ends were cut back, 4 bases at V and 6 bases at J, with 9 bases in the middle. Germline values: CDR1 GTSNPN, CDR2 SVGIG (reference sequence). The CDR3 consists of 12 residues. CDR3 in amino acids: CAWTVAAGELFF. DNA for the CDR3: TGTGCCTGGACGGTTGCGGCCGGGGAGCTGTTTTTT.

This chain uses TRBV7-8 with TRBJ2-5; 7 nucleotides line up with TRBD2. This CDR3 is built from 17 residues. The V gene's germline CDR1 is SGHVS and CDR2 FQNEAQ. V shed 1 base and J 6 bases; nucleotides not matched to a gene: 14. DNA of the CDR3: TGTGCCAGCAGCTTAGACCCCCTTGGCGGGAGTAGGAAGACCCAGTACTTC. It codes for CASSLDPLGGSRKTQYF.